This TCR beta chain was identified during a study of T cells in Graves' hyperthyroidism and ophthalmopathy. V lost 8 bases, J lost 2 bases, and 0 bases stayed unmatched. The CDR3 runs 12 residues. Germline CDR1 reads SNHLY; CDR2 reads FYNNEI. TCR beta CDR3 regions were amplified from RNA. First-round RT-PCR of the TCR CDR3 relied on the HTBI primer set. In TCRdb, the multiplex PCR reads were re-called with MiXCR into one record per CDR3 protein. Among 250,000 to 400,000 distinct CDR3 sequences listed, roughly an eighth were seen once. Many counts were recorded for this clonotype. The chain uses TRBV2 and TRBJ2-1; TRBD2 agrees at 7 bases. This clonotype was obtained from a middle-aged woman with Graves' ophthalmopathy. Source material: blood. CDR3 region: CASGLAYNEQFF. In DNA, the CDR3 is TGTGCCAGCGGACTAGCCTACAATGAGCAGTTCTTC. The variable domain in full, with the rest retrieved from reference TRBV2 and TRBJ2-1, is EPEVTQTPSHQVTQMGQEVILRCVPISNHLYFYWYRQILGQKVEFLVSFYNNEISEKSEIFDDQFSVERPDGSNFTLKIRSTKLEDSAMYFCASGLAYNEQFFGPGTRLTVL.